The sequence of this T cell receptor (beta chain) was determined in a study of response to subunit inactivated influenza vaccine. Findings of the study overall: It was the authors' suggestion that each seasonal influenza vaccination recruits few new T cells.

TCRdb used MiXCR to reprocess the RT-PCR reads, holding one entry per CDR3 protein. The sample shows hundreds of thousands of distinct CDR3 sequences, around a sixth of them seen only once. After removal of 6 bases from V and 6 bases from J, the junction contained 11 bases not matched to a gene. The CDR3 length is 15 residues. Germline CDR1 SGHAT, CDR2 FQNNGV. For this clonotype: No antigen is known for it.

The sample consisted of PBMCs from blood, taken about 5 days after vaccination. The receptor's source is a man between 50 and 59 years old who received an inactivated influenza vaccine. The J gene is TRBJ2-1, the V gene TRBV11-2, with 7 bases aligning to TRBD1. The CDR3 coding sequence is TGTGCCAGCAGGCCGACAGGGACCAGGATCAATGAGCAGTTCTTC. Residues: CASRPTGTRINEQFF. The full variable domain, completed using reference TRBV11-2 and TRBJ2-1, is EAGVAQSPRYKIIEKRQSVAFWCNPISGHATLYWYQQILGQGPKLLIQFQNNGVVDDSQLPKDRFSAERLKGVDSTLKIQPAKLEDSAVYLCASRPTGTRINEQFFGPGTRLTVL.